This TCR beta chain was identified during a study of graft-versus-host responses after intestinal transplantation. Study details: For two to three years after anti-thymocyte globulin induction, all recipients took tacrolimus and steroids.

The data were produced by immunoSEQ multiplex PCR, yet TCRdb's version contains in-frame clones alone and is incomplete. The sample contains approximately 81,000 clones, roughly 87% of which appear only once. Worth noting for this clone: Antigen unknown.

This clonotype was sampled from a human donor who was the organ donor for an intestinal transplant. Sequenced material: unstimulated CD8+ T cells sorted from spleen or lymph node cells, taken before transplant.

DNA for the CDR3: TGCGCCAGCAGCCAAGGGTGGGGGAACACCGGGGAGCTGTTTTTT. It specifies CASSQGWGNTGELFF. J is TRBJ2-2 and V is TRBV4-1; D is unresolved. The CDR3 consists of 15 residues. Trimming removed 1 base at V and 1 base at J, with 7 bases between. CDR1 and CDR2 from the germline V gene are MGHRA and YSYEKL.